The clone carrying this T cell receptor (beta chain) came up a few times. What it binds is not known. TCR beta CDR3 amplification used multiplex PCR with 32 V and 13 J primers. TCRdb fed the multiplex PCR reads into MiXCR, producing one record per CDR3 protein. The data contain some 11,000 distinct CDR3 sequences, 15% to 25% of them singletons. The source of the sample is a study of immune heterogeneity within non-small cell lung tumors. For the study at large: It was found that the tumors were several squamous cell carcinomas, over eight non-squamous carcinomas and 1 not otherwise specified.

The CDR3 has 15 amino acids. From germline, CDR1 is MGHRA and CDR2 YSYEKL. Trimming cost V 1 base and J 4 bases, with 12 bases left between them. Study findings and constraints: Largely, high-frequency T-cell receptor beta clonotypes differed from one individual patient to another. Multiple tumor sites within a patient showed recurrence of identical dominant CDR3 beta clonotypes; site-unique high-frequency clones were present as well.

Each sample used approximately 0.55 ug of genomic DNA from bulk tumor tissue. Multiple biopsies spaced far apart were taken from each primary tumor during surgery. Curative surgery was undertaken by patients, who had untreated, newly diagnosed non-small cell lung cancer. This receptor was taken from a man in his sixties with non-small cell lung cancer. Sample: lung tumor tissue. The chain couples TRBV4-1 to TRBJ2-3, with D perhaps matching TRBD1 (5 bases). The CDR3 region is CASSQVTRVPDTQYF. CDR3 sequence (DNA): TGCGCCAGCAGCCAAGTAACCAGGGTACCAGATACGCAGTATTTT.